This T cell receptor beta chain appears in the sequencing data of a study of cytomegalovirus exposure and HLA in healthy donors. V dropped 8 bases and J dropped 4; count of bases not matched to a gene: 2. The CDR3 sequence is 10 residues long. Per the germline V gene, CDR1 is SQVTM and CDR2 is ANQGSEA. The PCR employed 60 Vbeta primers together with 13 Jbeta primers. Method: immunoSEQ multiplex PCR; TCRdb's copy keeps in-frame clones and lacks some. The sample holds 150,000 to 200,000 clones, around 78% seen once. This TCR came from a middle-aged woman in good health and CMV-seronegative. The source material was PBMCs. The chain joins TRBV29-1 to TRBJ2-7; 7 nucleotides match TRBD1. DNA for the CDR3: TGCAGCAGGGGGCGGTACGAGCAGTACTTC. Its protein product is CSRGRYEQYF.